Listed here are 27 T cell receptor beta chains from one sample, sequenced in a study of Graves' ophthalmopathy and Graves' hyperthyroidism. RNA transcripts were the template, and TCR beta CDR3 regions were amplified from them. Second-round multiplex PCR followed a first-round RT-PCR using HTBI primers. One entry per CDR3 protein, called by TCRdb with MiXCR from the multiplex PCR reads. In the table there are over 650,000 distinct CDR3 sequences, over 40% of which are singletons. Sequencing used peripheral blood. The receptors were gathered from an adult man with Graves' ophthalmopathy.

The V and J genes are TRBV5-1 and TRBJ2-6; D call uncertain. The germline gives CDR1 SGHRS, CDR2 YFSETQ. CDR3 length: 16 residues. V was pared by 0 bases and J by 0 bases, with 7 bases between. CDR3 residues: CASSLVGFSGANVLTF. For the CDR3, the DNA is TGCGCCAGCAGCTTGGTGGGGTTCTCTGGGGCCAACGTCCTGACTTTC.

This clonotype was recorded at least ten times. The V call is TRBV20-1, the J call TRBJ1-4; D is ambiguous. Looked up from germline, CDR1 is DFQATT and CDR2 is SNEGSKA (reference sequence). V was shortened by 3 bases and J by 0 bases, with 8 bases between the two germline ends. CDR3 size: 14 residues. The chain's CDR3 is CSASLRATNEKLFF. DNA of the CDR3: TGCAGTGCTAGTTTACGTGCAACTAATGAAAAACTGTTTTTT.

This clonotype has ten or more counts. CDR3 loop: CASSDSGRGPSPLHF. The CDR3 region has the DNA TGTGCCAGCAGTGATTCCGGCCGTGGTCCGTCTCCCCTCCACTTT. The J gene is TRBJ1-6, the V gene TRBV25-1; D unresolved. The V end lost 3 bases, the J end lost 13 bases, and 19 bases lay between the germline ends. The V gene's germline CDR1 is MGHDK and CDR2 SYGVNS. The CDR3 sequence is 15 residues long.

The CDR3 protein is CASSYSTSGYNSPLHF. CDR3 bases: TGTGCCAGCAGTTACTCGACCTCGGGGTATAATTCACCCCTCCACTTT. This chain uses TRBV6-5 with TRBJ1-6; D is undetermined. This CDR3 contains 16 residues. The germline V gene has CDR1 MNHEY and CDR2 SVGAGI. The germline V and J ends were trimmed by 0 bases and 4 bases, with 10 bases remaining between them.

A remark on this clonotype: This may be a read error, as it is one base from a much larger clone. The rearrangement uses TRBV7-3 and TRBJ1-1; TRBD1 aligns across 7 bases. From germline, CDR1 is SGHTA and CDR2 FQGTGA. The CDR3 length is 15 residues. The CDR3 DNA reads as TGTGCCGGCAGCTTGGGGGACAGTGCTAACACTGAAGCTTTCTTT. This encodes CAGSLGDSANTEAFF.

Comment on this clonotype: A much larger clone sits a single nucleotide away, making a read error possible. The genes are TRBV7-6 and TRBJ2-5; D is uncertain. The CDR3 loop spans 15 amino acids. V was trimmed by 1 base and J by 5 bases, leaving 14 bases between them. The germline gives CDR1 SGHVS, CDR2 FNYEAQ. CDR3 sequence: CASSLGAQRLETQYF. For the CDR3, the DNA is TGTGCCAGCAGCTTAGGAGCACAGCGTTTGGAGACCCAGTACTTC.

This clonotype was recorded a few times. CDR3 nucleotides: TGTGCCAGCAGCTTGACAGGACCGGATGAAAAACTGTTTTTT. It yields the protein CASSLTGPDEKLFF. J is TRBJ1-4 and V is TRBV25-1; D possibly corresponds to TRBD1 (6 bases). Trimming removed 6 bases at V and 6 bases at J, with 14 bases between. The CDR3 contains 14 residues. The germline V gene has CDR1 MGHDK and CDR2 SYGVNS.

The table lists this clonotype with a few counts. The genes are TRBV6-1 and TRBJ2-7, with a tentative D call TRBD1 (5 bases). The CDR3 spans 13 residues. V gave up 3 bases and J gave up 6 bases, with 12 bases separating them. The germline V gene encodes CDR1 MNHNS and CDR2 SASEGT. CDR3 nucleotide sequence: TGTGCCAGCAGTGAGGGGCATACCTTCGAGCAGTACTTC. It translates to CASSEGHTFEQYF.

In its sample, this clonotype was seen many times. V and J are TRBV19 and TRBJ1-5, with D possibly TRBD1 on 5 matching bases. V was shortened by 10 bases and J by 0 bases, with 10 bases between the two germline ends. Germline assignment: CDR1 LNHDA and CDR2 SQIVND (reference sequence). The length of the CDR3 is 13 residues. CDR3 region: CATGHYSNQPQHF. For the CDR3, the DNA is TGTGCCACCGGACATTATAGCAATCAGCCCCAGCATTTT.

This clonotype was seen at least ten times. V is TRBV19 and J is TRBJ2-7; no reliable D call. This CDR3 comprises 13 residues. The ends were cut back, 4 bases at V and 3 bases at J, with 10 bases in the middle. Germline V gene sequence: CDR1 LNHDA, CDR2 SQIVND (reference sequence). The CDR3 bases are TGTGCCAGTAGTACCGGACGGATCTACGAGCAGTACTTC. This codes for CASSTGRIYEQYF.

This clonotype was detected only a few times. This chain links TRBV7-6 with TRBJ2-7; no firm D call. The CDR3 is 15 amino acids. Germline loops: CDR1 SGHVS, CDR2 FNYEAQ. The V end lost 5 bases, the J end lost 3 bases, and 17 bases lay between the germline ends. Here the CDR3 DNA reads TGTGCCAGCAGCGTATCTAGGTTGGGCTTCTACGAGCAGTACTTC. Translated: CASSVSRLGFYEQYF.

This clonotype has a handful of counts. One junction end disagrees with the germline gene, perhaps due to a read error. V and J are TRBV4-1 and TRBJ1-4; 8 nucleotides line up with TRBD1. Germline V gene lookup returns CDR1 MGHRA and CDR2 YSYEKL. This CDR3 is built from 14 residues. As DNA, the CDR3 is TGTGCCAGCAGCCAAGCAGGGGGCCATGAAAAACTGTTTTTT. Translation gives CASSQAGGHEKLFF.

In the case of this clonotype: The CDR3 does not close with the conserved phenylalanine or tryptophan, likely indicating a read error. V usage is TRBV19 and J usage is TRBJ1-2, with 8 bases aligning to TRBD1. Trimming removed 5 bases from V and 4 bases from J; junction bases left unmatched: 3. CDR1 and CDR2 from the germline V gene are LNHDA and SQIVND (reference sequence). This CDR3 region has 13 residues. The CDR3: CASSFGTGYGYTV. Here the CDR3 DNA reads TGTGCCAGTAGTTTCGGGACAGGCTATGGCTACACCGTC.

The chain couples TRBV7-2 to TRBJ2-5; TRBD1 agrees at 7 bases. From germline, CDR1 is SGHTA and CDR2 FQGNSA. V lost 6 bases, J lost 1 base, and 11 bases stayed unmatched. The CDR3 loop spans 16 amino acids. The CDR3: CASSLYGAGGQETQYF. CDR3 nucleotides: TGTGCCAGCAGTTTATACGGGGCAGGGGGCCAAGAGACCCAGTACTTC.

This clonotype was counted many times. This chain connects TRBV6-6 to TRBJ2-2; D perhaps matches TRBD2 (6 bases). The ends were cut back, 10 bases at V and 5 bases at J, with 14 bases in the middle. CDR1 and CDR2 (germline): MNHNY, SVGAGI (reference sequence). This CDR3 has 13 residues. The CDR3 protein is CATRGTGTGELFF. CDR3 DNA sequence: TGTGCCACCCGAGGGACTGGGACCGGGGAGCTGTTTTTT.

This clonotype appeared a single time. Mismatch with germline at one junction end may stem from a read error. V and J are TRBV5-4 and TRBJ2-5, with 14 bases aligning to TRBD2. The CDR3 is 17 residues long. CDR1 SGHNT and CDR2 YYREEE come from the germline V gene (reference sequence). CDR3 bases: TGTGCCAGCAGCCCCGGACTAGCGGGGGGCCACCAAGGGACCCAGTACTTC. It specifies CASSPGLAGGHQGTQYF.

This clonotype has a count of ten or more. CDR3 in amino acids: CASSLTGFGNQPQHF. For the CDR3, the DNA is TGTGCCAGTAGCCTCACAGGGTTTGGCAATCAGCCCCAGCATTTT. The chain couples TRBV19 to TRBJ1-5, with D tentatively TRBD1 (6 bases). From germline, CDR1 is LNHDA and CDR2 SQIVND (reference sequence). The CDR3 loop spans 15 amino acids. The V end was cut by 6 bases, the J end by 2 bases, with 14 bases between.

This clonotype occurred a few times. The chain couples TRBV5-1 to TRBJ2-7; D tentatively reads TRBD1 or TRBD2 (5 bases each). CDR3 size: 15 residues. Trimming cost V 0 bases and J 0 bases, with 10 bases left between them. Germline V gene lookup returns CDR1 SGHRS and CDR2 YFSETQ. The CDR3 reads CASSLEFGTSYEQYF. The DNA for the CDR3 is TGCGCCAGCAGCTTGGAGTTCGGGACCTCCTACGAGCAGTACTTC.

The chain employs TRBV15 and TRBJ2-5; possible D gene TRBD1, 6 bases. V was trimmed by 3 bases and J by 5 bases, leaving 13 bases between them. In germline, CDR1 is LNHNV, CDR2 YYDKDF (reference sequence). The CDR3 has 14 amino acids. CDR3 sequence (DNA): TGTGCCACCAGCAGGCCACGGACAGATGAGACCCAGTACTTC. Protein: CATSRPRTDETQYF. The variable domain in full, completed from reference TRBV15 and TRBJ2-5, reads DAMVIQNPRYQVTQFGKPVTLSCSQTLNHNVMYWYQQKSSQAPKLLFHYYDKDFNNEADTPDNFQSRRPNTSFCFLDIRSPGLGDTAMYLCATSRPRTDETQYFGPGTRLLVL.

This clonotype was seen repeatedly, ten times or more. The rearrangement uses TRBV5-1 and TRBJ2-7; D not certain. Germline CDR1 and CDR2: SGHRS and YFSETQ. CDR3 length equals 14 residues. V was clipped by 4 bases and J by 2 bases, with 13 bases between them. The CDR3 here is CASSPIGLPYEQYF. The CDR3 DNA sequence: TGCGCCAGCAGCCCGATCGGGCTCCCCTACGAGCAGTACTTC. Full variable domain (outside the CDR3, taken from reference TRBV5-1 and TRBJ2-7): KAGVTQTPRYLIKTRGQQVTLSCSPISGHRSVSWYQQTPGQGLQFLFEYFSETQRNKGNFPGRFSGRQFSNSRSEMNVSTLELGDSALYLCASSPIGLPYEQYFGPGTRLTVT.

This clonotype was found a few times. The chain couples TRBV7-9 to TRBJ2-2; no clear D. This CDR3 contains 15 residues. The V gene lost 1 base and the J gene lost 4 bases, with 10 bases spanning the gap. CDR1 is SEHNR and CDR2 is FQNEAQ in the germline V gene (reference sequence). The CDR3 here is CASSLDPHSTGELFF. The CDR3 nucleotides read TGTGCCAGCAGCTTAGACCCCCATAGCACCGGGGAGCTGTTTTTT.

The rearrangement uses TRBV20-1 and TRBJ2-1; D may be TRBD2 (5 bases). The V and J ends lost 0 bases and 3 bases respectively, with 12 bases between them. Germline CDR1 reads DFQATT; CDR2 reads SNEGSKA (reference sequence). This CDR3 region has 15 residues. In nucleotides, the CDR3 is TGCAGTGCTAGAGATGATCGGGGAGTCTACAATGAGCAGTTCTTC. Protein: CSARDDRGVYNEQFF.

This chain joins TRBV15 and TRBJ2-6; 11 nucleotides agree with TRBD1. The junction had 3 bases not matched to a gene; V was cut back by 5 bases and J by 0 bases. Germline lookup yields CDR1 LNHNV and CDR2 YYDKDF (reference sequence). This CDR3 contains 17 residues. CDR3 sequence (DNA): TGTGCCACCAGCGTGGGACAGGGGGTCTCTGGGGCCAACGTCCTGACTTTC. Its translation is CATSVGQGVSGANVLTF. Drawing the rest from reference TRBV15 and TRBJ2-6, the complete variable domain is DAMVIQNPRYQVTQFGKPVTLSCSQTLNHNVMYWYQQKSSQAPKLLFHYYDKDFNNEADTPDNFQSRRPNTSFCFLDIRSPGLGDTAMYLCATSVGQGVSGANVLTFGAGSRLTVL.

This clonotype was detected only once. This rearrangement joins TRBV29-1 to TRBJ2-7; D ambiguous. Trimming cost V 4 bases and J 9 bases, with 7 bases left between them. Germline CDR1 is SQVTM and CDR2 is ANQGSEA. The CDR3 loop spans 9 amino acids. The CDR3 nucleotides read TGCAGCGTTGGGGCAGGGCAGTACTTC. It is translated as CSVGAGQYF.

This clonotype showed up just a few times. The germline gene is not matched at one end of the junction; a read error may be the cause. V usage is TRBV5-1 and J usage is TRBJ2-5, with unresolved D. Germline V gene lookup returns CDR1 SGHRS and CDR2 YFSETQ. There are 14 residues in the CDR3. The CDR3 here is CASSFMGNQETQYF. The CDR3, as DNA: TGTGCCAGCAGCTTTATGGGGAACCAAGAGACCCAGTACTTC. The full variable domain, rest sourced from reference TRBV5-1 and TRBJ2-5, is KAGVTQTPRYLIKTRGQQVTLSCSPISGHRSVSWYQQTPGQGLQFLFEYFSETQRNKGNFPGRFSGRQFSNSRSEMNVSTLELGDSALYLCASSFMGNQETQYFGPGTRLLVL.

This clonotype was seen repeatedly, ten times or more. The CDR3 region is CATRDRADYSNQPQHF. DNA for the CDR3: TGTGCCACCAGGGACAGGGCCGACTATAGCAATCAGCCCCAGCATTTT. The gene calls are TRBV24-1 and TRBJ1-5, with TRBD1 matching 8 bases. J gave up 0 bases and V 7 bases, and 7 bases lay outside the gene matches. Germline loops: CDR1 KGHDR, CDR2 SFDVKD. The CDR3 is 16 residues long.

This clonotype showed up many times. J is TRBJ1-2 and V is TRBV12-3 or TRBV12-4, with D unresolved. Trimming took off 1 base at V and 4 bases at J, with 7 bases between the two ends. The CDR3 totals 13 residues. CDR3 loop: CASSLGWAYGYTF. The DNA of the CDR3 is TGTGCCAGCAGTTTAGGCTGGGCCTATGGCTACACCTTC.